This T cell receptor beta chain was observed in a study of blood T cell repertoires in COVID-19. Study details: The samples span acute and convalescent COVID-19 from the United States, Italy and Spain.

Some clones are missing from TCRdb's copy, which holds only in-frame ones; the method was immunoSEQ multiplex PCR. This sample carries some 130,000 clones, around nine tenths of them seen once, and the ten largest clones take about 4.4%. This CDR3 spans 14 amino acids. From germline, CDR1 is LNHDA and CDR2 SQIVND (reference sequence). V was clipped by 7 bases and J by 2 bases; unmatched bases: 7. Sequenced: peripheral blood. The receptor was derived from a man aged 60-69 years with COVID-19, enrolled during active disease. The gene calls are TRBV19 and TRBJ1-1; 7 bases line up with TRBD1. The CDR3 region is CASTPDRVNTEAFF. In DNA form, the CDR3 reads TGTGCCAGTACCCCAGACAGGGTAAACACTGAAGCTTTCTTT. Together with reference TRBV19 and TRBJ1-1, the CDR3 gives the full variable domain: DGGITQSPKYLFRKEGQNVTLSCEQNLNHDAMYWYRQDPGQGLRLIYYSQIVNDFQKGDIAEGYSVSREKKESFPLTVTSAQKNPTAFYLCASTPDRVNTEAFFGQGTRLTVV.